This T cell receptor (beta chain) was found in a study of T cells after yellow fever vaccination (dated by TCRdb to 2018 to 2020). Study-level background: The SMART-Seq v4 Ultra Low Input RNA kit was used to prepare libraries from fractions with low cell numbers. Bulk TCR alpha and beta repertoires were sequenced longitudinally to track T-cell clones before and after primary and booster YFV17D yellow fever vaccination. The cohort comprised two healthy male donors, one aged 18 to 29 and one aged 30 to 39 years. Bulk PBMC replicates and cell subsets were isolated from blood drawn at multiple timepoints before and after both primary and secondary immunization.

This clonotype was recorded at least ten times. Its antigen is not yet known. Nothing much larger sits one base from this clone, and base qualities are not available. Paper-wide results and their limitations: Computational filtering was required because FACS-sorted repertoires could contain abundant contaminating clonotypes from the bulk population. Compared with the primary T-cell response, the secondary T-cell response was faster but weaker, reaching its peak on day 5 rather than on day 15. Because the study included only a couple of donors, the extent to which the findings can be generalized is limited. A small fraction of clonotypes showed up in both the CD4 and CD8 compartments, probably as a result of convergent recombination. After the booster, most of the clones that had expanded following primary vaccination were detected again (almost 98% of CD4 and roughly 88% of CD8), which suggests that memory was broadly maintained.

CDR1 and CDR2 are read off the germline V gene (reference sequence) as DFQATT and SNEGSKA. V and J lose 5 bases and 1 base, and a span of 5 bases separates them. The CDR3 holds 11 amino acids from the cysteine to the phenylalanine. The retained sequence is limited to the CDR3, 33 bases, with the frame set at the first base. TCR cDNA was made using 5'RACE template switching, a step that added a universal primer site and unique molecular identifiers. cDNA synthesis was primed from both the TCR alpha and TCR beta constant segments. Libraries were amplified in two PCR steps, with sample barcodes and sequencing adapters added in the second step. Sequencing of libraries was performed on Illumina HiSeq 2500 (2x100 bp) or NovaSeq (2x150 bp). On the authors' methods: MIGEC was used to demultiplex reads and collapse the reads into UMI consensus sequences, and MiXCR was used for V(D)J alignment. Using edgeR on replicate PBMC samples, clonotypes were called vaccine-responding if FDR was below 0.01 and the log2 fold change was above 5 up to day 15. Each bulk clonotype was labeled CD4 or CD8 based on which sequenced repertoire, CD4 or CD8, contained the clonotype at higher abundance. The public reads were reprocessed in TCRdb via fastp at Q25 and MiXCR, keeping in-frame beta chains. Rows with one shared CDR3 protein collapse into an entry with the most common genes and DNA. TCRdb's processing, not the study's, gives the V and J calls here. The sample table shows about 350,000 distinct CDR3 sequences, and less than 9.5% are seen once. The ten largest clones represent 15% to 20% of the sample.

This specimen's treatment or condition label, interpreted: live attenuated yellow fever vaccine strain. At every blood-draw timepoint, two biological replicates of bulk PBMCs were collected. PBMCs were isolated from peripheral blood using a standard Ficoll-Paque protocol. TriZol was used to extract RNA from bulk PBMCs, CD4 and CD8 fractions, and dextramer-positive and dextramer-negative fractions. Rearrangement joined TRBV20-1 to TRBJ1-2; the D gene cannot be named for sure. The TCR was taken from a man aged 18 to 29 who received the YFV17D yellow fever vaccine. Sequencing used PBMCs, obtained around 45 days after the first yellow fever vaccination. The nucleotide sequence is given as TGCAGTGCTCCAGATAACTATGGCTACACCTTC. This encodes CSAPDNYGYTF.